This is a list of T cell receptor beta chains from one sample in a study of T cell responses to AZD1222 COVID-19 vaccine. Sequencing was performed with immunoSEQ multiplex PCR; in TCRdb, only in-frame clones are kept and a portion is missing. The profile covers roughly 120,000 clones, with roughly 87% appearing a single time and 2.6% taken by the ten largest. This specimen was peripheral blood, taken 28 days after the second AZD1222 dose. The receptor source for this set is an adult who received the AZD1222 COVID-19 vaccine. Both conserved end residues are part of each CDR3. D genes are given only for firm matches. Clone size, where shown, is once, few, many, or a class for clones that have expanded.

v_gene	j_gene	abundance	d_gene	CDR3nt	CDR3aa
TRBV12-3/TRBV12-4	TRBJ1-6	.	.	TGTGCCAGTAAGCTCGCTTATTCACCCCTCCACTTT	CASKLAYSPLHF
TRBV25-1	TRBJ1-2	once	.	TGTGCCAGCAGTAAACCCGGACAGACCAACTATGGCTACACCTTC	CASSKPGQTNYGYTF
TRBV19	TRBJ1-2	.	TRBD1	TGTGCCAGTACTACAGGGGGCCACTATGGCTACACCTTC	CASTTGGHYGYTF
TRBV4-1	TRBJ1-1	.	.	TGCGCCAGCAGCCAAGAATTGCGGATGACAGGGAACACTGAAGCTTTCTTT	CASSQELRMTGNTEAFF
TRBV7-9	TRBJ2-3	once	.	TGTGCCAGCAGCCAATATGAGGATACGCAGTATTTT	CASSQYEDTQYF
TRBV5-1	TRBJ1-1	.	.	TGCGCCAGCAGCTTGGTCCCCGGATTGAACACTGAAGCTTTCTTT	CASSLVPGLNTEAFF
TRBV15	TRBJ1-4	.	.	TGTGCCACCAGCAGAGACGGGGGACCTCCTGAAAAACTGTTTTTT	CATSRDGGPPEKLFF
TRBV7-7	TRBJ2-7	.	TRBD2	TGTGCCAGCAGCCCCCGAGCGGGGAGCTCCTACGAGCAGTACTTC	CASSPRAGSSYEQYF
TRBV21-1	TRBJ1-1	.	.	TGTGCCAGCAGCAAAAAGGTCCCACGGGGGCGCAGGGTCACTGAAGCTTTCTTT	CASSKKVPRGRRVTEAFF
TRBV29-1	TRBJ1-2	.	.	TGCAGCGTTGCCCACAGATATGGCTACACCTTC	CSVAHRYGYTF
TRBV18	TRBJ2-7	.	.	TGTGCCAGCTCACCCCCAGGGACCTACGAGCAGTACTTC	CASSPPGTYEQYF
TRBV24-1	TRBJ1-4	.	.	TGTGCCACCAGTGCCCCGGGCGGGAATGAAAAACTGTTTTTT	CATSAPGGNEKLFF
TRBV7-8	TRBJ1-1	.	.	TGTGCCAGCAGCTTAGCGGGGAACACTGAAGCTTTCTTT	CASSLAGNTEAFF
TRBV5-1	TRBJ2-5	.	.	TGCGCCAGCAGCTCCTCCTGGACGTCCGGAGAGACCCAGTACTTC	CASSSSWTSGETQYF
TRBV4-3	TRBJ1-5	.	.	TGCGCCAGCAGCCAATCGTATAGCAATCAGCCCCAGCATTTT	CASSQSYSNQPQHF
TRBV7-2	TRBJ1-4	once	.	TGTGCCAGCAGCTTACTTAACAGGGCGGGGGGTGAAAAACTGTTTTTT	CASSLLNRAGGEKLFF
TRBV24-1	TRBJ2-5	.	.	TGTGCCACCAGTGATTACGAGACCCAGTACTTC	CATSDYETQYF
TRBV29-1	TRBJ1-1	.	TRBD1	TGCAGCGTTGTCCGGACAGGTTCCTCGAACACTGAAGCTTTCTTT	CSVVRTGSSNTEAFF
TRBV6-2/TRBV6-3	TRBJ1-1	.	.	TGTGCCAGCAGTTTGGGGACACCAAACACTGAAGCTTTCTTT	CASSLGTPNTEAFF
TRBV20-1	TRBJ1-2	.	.	TGTGGGGGAAATTCTAACTATGGCTACACCTTC	CGGNSNYGYTF
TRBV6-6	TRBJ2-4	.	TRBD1	TGTGCCAGCAGGCGAGCCGGGACAGTTGATATCATTCAGTACTTC	CASRRAGTVDIIQYF
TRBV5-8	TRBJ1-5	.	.	TGTGCCAGCAGCCATCTCGAGGGAGTGAGCAATCAGCCCCAGCATTTT	CASSHLEGVSNQPQHF
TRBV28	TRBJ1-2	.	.	TGTGCCAGCAGTTTATCGGCAGGACCTGTCTATGGCTACACCTTC	CASSLSAGPVYGYTF
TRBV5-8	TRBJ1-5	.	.	TGTGCCAGCAGCTTGCTGGGGGCAAGTAGCAATCAGCCCCAGCATTTT	CASSLLGASSNQPQHF
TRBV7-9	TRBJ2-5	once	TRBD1	TGTGCCAGCAGCCCTACCTCCTCGGACAGGGAAGAGACCCAGTACTTC	CASSPTSSDREETQYF
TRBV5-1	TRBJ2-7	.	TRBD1	TGCGCCAGCAGCTCGACAGGGGGCTCCTACGAGCAGTACTTC	CASSSTGGSYEQYF
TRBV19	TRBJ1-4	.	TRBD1	TGTGCCAGTGGGGGACAGGTTAATGAAAAACTGTTTTTT	CASGGQVNEKLFF
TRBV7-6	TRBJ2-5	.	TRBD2	TGTGCCAGCAGCTTCCATAGCGGGGGGGCGGAGGAGACCCAGTACTTC	CASSFHSGGAEETQYF
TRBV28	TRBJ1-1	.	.	TGTGCCAGCAGTTACGCGACGGGGAACACTGAAGCTTTCTTT	CASSYATGNTEAFF
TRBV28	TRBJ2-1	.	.	TGTGCCAGCAGTTCCCTTGACCCTCGTGGACCCCAGTTCTTC	CASSSLDPRGPQFF
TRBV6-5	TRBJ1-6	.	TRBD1	TGTGCCAGCCAACAGGGGAATAATTCACCCCTCCACTTT	CASQQGNNSPLHF
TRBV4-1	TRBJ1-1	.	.	TGCGCCAGCAGCCAAATAATGGCAGGTGAAGCTTTCTTT	CASSQIMAGEAFF
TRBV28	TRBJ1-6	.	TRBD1	TGTGCCAGCGCTGACAGGGCCGCCTATAATTCACCCCTCCACTTT	CASADRAAYNSPLHF
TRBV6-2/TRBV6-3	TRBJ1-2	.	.	TGTGCCAGCAGTTACCGGGGCGCGTCTAACTATGGCTACACCTTC	CASSYRGASNYGYTF
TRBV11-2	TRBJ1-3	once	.	TGTGCCAGCAGCGAAAGGGGGGCCTCTGGAAACACCATATATTTT	CASSERGASGNTIYF
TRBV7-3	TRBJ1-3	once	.	TGTGCCAGCAGCTTAGCCGGCTCTGGAAACACCATATATTTT	CASSLAGSGNTIYF
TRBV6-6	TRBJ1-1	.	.	TGTGCCAGCAGCCCGGGACAGAACACTGAAGCTTTCTTT	CASSPGQNTEAFF
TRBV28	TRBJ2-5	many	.	TGTGCCACCCACGGGGGGCGGGGTTCGTACCAAGAGACCCAGTACTTC	CATHGGRGSYQETQYF
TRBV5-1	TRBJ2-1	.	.	TGCGCCAGCAGCAGCCGGGGTCCGCTTCCGAATGAGCAGTTCTTC	CASSSRGPLPNEQFF
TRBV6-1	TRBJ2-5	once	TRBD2	TGTGCCAGCAGTGAAGTGGGCGGGGGGCCCCAAGAGACCCAGTACTTC	CASSEVGGGPQETQYF
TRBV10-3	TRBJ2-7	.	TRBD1	TGTGCCTCCAGGCCCAGCACCGGGACAGCTATTTACGAGCAGTACTTC	CASRPSTGTAIYEQYF
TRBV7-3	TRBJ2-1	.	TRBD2	TGTGCCAGCAGCTTAAACGGGGGGGCTATCATGAATGAGCAGTTCTTC	CASSLNGGAIMNEQFF
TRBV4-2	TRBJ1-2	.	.	TGTGCCAGCAGCCACGAACAAAACTATGGCTACACCTTC	CASSHEQNYGYTF
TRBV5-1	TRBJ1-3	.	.	TGCGCCAGCAGCTTGGACCTCTCCCGGGGGAACACCATATATTTT	CASSLDLSRGNTIYF
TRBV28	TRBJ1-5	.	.	TGTGCCAGCAGTTTATGGACCCGACCCCAGCATTTT	CASSLWTRPQHF
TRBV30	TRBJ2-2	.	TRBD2	TGTGCCTGGGGGAGCGGGGGGGCCTCCACCGGGGAGCTGTTTTTT	CAWGSGGASTGELFF
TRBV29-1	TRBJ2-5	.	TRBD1	TGCAGCGTTTTCGAGACAGGGGGTCGGGAGACCCAGTACTTC	CSVFETGGRETQYF
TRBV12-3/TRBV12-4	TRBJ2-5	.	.	TGTGCCAGCAGGGGGGCTACTAGGGAGACCCAGTACTTC	CASRGATRETQYF
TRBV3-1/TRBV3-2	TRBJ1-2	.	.	TGTGCCAGCAGCCAACCCCCGTACTCCTATGGCTACACCTTC	CASSQPPYSYGYTF
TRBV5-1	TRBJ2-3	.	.	TGCGCCAGCAGCGCCACAGATACGCAGTATTTT	CASSATDTQYF
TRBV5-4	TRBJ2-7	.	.	TGTGCCAGCAGCCCTTACGGGGGTGGAGCCTACGAGCAGTACTTC	CASSPYGGGAYEQYF
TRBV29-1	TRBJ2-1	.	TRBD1	TGCAGCGGGGGACAGGGAATAGGGAATGAGCAGTTCTTC	CSGGQGIGNEQFF
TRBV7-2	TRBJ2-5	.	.	TGTGCCAGCAGCTTAGGGACAGCAGAGACCCAGTACTTC	CASSLGTAETQYF
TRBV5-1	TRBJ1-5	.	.	TGCGCCAGCGGGGTAGATAGCAATCAGCCCCAGCATTTT	CASGVDSNQPQHF
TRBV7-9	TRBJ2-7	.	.	TGTGCCAGCAGCCTCCATTGGCGTGACGAGCAGTACTTC	CASSLHWRDEQYF
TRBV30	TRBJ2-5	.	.	TGTGCCTGGAGTGCGAACAGCCGAGGGACCCAGTACTTC	CAWSANSRGTQYF
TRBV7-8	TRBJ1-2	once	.	TGTGCCAGCAGCCTGGTGGGGGAAGCCAGCTATGGCTACACCTTC	CASSLVGEASYGYTF